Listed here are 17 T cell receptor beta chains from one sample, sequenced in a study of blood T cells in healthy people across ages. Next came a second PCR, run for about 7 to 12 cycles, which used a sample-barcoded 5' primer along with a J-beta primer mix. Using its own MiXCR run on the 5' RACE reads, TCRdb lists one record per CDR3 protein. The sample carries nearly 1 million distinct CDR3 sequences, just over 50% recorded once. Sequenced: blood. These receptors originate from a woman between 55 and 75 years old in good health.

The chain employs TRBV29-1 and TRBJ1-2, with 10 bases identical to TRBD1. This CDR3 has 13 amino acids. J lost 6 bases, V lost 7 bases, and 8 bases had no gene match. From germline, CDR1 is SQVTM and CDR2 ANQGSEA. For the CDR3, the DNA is TGCAGCGCTCGGGACAGGGGATTGGATGGCTACACCTTC. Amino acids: CSARDRGLDGYTF.

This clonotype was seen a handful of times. In nucleotides, the CDR3 is TGCAGTGCTAGTCATACCGCGGATGAGCAGTTCTTC. It is translated as CSASHTADEQFF. The rearrangement links TRBV20-1 to TRBJ2-1, with unresolved D. This CDR3 contains 12 residues. V lost 3 bases and J lost 8, with 11 bases in between. Germline CDR1 DFQATT, CDR2 SNEGSKA (reference sequence).

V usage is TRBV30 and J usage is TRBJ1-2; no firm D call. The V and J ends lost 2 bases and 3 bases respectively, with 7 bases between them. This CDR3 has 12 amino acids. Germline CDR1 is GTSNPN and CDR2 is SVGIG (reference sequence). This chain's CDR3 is CAWSTGDYGYTF. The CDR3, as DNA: TGTGCCTGGAGTACGGGCGACTATGGCTACACCTTC. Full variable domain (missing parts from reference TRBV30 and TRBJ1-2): SQTIHQWPATLVQPVGSPLSLECTVEGTSNPNLYWYRQAAGRGLQLLFYSVGIGQISSEVPQNLSASRPQDRQFILSSKKLLLSDSGFYLCAWSTGDYGYTFGSGTRLTVV.

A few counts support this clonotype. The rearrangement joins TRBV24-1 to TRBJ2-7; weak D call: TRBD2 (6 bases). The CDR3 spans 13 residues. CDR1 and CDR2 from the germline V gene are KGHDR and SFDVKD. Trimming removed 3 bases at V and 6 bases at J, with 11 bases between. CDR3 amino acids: CATSDTRLGEQYF. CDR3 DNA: TGTGCCACCAGTGATACACGACTAGGCGAGCAGTACTTC.

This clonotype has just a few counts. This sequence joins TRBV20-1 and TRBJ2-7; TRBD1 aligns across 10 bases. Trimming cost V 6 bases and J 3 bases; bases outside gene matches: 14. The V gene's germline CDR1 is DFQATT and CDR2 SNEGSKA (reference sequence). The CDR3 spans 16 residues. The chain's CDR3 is CSAPRAGTGENYEQYF. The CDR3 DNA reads TGCAGTGCCCCCCGGGCCGGGACAGGGGAAAACTACGAGCAGTACTTC.

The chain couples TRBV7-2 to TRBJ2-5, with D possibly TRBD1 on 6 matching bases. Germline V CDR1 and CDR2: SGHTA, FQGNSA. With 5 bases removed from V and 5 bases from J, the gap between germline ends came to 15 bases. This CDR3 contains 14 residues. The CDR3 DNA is TGTGCCAGCAGCGCAAAGGCAGGGGTCGAGACCCAGTACTTC. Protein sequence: CASSAKAGVETQYF.

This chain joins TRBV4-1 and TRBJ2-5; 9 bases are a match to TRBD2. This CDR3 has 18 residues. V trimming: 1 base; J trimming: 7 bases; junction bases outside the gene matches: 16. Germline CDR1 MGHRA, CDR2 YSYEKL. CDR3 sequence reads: CASSQGLLRREGNVTQYF. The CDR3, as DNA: TGCGCCAGCAGCCAAGGACTATTGCGGCGGGAGGGCAATGTGACCCAGTACTTC.

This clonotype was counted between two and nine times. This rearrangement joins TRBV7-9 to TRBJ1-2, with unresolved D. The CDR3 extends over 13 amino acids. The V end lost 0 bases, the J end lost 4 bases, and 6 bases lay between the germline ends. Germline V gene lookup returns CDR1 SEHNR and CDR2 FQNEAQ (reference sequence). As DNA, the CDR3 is TGTGCCAGCAGCTTAGCGCTGGCCTATGGCTACACCTTC. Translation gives CASSLALAYGYTF.

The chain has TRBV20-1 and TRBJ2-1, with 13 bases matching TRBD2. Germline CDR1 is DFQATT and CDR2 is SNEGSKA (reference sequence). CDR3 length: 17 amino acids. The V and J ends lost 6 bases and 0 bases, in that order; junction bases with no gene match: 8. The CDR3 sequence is CSARGTSGVSSYNEQFF. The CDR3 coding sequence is TGCAGTGCCCGTGGGACTAGCGGGGTCAGCTCCTACAATGAGCAGTTCTTC.

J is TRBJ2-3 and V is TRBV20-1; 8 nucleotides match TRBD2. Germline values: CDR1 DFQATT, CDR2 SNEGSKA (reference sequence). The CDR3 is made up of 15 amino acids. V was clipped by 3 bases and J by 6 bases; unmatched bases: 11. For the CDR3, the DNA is TGCAGTGCTAGGCCCGGACTAGCCCTACCGGATACGCAGTATTTT. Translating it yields CSARPGLALPDTQYF.

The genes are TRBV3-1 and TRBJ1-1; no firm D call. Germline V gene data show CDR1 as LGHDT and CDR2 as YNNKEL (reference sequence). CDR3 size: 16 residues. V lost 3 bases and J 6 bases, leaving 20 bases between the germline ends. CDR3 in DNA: TGTGCCAGCAGCCAGAGAGTCCGGGCTTCGAGATCTGAAGCTTTCTTT. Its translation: CASSQRVRASRSEAFF.

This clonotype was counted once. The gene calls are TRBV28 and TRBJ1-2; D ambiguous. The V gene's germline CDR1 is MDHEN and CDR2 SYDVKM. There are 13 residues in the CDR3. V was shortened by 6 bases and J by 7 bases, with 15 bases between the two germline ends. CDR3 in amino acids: CASSQDEVSGYTF. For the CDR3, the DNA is TGTGCCAGCAGCCAAGATGAAGTGAGTGGCTACACCTTC.

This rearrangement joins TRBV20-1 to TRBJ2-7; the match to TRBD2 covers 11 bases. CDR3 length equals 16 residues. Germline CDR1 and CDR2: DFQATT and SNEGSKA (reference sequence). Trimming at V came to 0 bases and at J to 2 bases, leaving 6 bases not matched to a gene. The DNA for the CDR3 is TGCAGTGCTAGAGATTACGTGACTAGCGGGACCTACGAGCAGTACTTC. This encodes CSARDYVTSGTYEQYF.

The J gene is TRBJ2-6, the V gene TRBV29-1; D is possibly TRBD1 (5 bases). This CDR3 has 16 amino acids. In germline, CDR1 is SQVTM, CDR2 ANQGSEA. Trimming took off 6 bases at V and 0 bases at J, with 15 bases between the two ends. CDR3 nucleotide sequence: TGCAGCGTCGGTTATGGGGCCAGCTCTGGGGCCAACGTCCTGACTTTC. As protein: CSVGYGASSGANVLTF.

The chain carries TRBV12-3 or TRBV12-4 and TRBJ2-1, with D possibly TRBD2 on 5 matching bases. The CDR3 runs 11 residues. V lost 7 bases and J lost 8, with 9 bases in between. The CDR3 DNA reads TGTGCCAGCACCCTGAGGGATGAGCAGTTCTTC. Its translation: CASTLRDEQFF.

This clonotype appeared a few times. In nucleotides, the CDR3 is TGTGCCAGCAGCCATGACGGGTCCGACACAGATACGCAGTATTTT. It yields the protein CASSHDGSDTDTQYF. J is TRBJ2-3 and V is TRBV7-9; D is unresolved. The V end was cut by 5 bases, the J end by 2 bases, with 14 bases between. The CDR3 contains 15 residues. Per germline, CDR1 SEHNR and CDR2 FQNEAQ (reference sequence).

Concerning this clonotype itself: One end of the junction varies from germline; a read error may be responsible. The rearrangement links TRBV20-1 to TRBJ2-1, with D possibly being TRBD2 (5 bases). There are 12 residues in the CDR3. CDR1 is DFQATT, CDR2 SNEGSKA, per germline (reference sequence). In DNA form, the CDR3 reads TGCAGGGCTAGAGCGCTAGCCAATGAGCAGTTCTTC. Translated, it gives CRARALANEQFF.